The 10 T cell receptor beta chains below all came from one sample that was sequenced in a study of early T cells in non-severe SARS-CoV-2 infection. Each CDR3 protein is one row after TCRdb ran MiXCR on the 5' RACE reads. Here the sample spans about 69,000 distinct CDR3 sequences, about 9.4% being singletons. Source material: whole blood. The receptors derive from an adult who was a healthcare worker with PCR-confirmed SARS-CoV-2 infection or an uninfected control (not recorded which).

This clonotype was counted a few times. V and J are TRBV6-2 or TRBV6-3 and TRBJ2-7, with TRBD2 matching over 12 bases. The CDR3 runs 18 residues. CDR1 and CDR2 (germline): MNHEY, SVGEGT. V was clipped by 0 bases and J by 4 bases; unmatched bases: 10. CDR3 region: CASSYSRTSGELTYEQYF. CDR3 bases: TGTGCCAGCAGTTACTCGCGGACTAGCGGGGAGTTGACGTACGAGCAGTACTTC.

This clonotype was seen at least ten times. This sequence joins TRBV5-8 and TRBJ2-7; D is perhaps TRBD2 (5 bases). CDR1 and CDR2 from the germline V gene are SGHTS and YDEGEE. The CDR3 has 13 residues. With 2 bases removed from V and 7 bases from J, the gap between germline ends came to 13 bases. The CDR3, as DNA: TGTGCCAGCAGCTTAAGGGAGCGCGGTGAGCAGTACTTC. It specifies CASSLRERGEQYF.

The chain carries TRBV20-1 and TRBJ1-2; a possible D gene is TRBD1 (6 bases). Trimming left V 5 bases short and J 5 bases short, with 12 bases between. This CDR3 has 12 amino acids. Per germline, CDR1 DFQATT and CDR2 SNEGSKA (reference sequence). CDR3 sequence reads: CSAAGATYGYTF. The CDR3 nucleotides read TGCAGTGCTGCAGGGGCGACGTATGGCTACACCTTC.

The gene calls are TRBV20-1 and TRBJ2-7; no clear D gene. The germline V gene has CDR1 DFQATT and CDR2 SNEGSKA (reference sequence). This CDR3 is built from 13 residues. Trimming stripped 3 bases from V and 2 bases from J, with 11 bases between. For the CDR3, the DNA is TGCAGTGCTAGCGTAGGCAGCGCCTACGAGCAGTACTTC. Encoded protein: CSASVGSAYEQYF.

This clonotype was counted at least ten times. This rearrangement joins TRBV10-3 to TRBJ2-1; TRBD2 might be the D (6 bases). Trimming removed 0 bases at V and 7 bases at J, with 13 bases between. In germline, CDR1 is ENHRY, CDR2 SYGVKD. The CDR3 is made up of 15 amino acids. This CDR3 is CAISESFLGGNEQFF. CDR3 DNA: TGTGCCATCAGTGAGTCCTTCCTCGGAGGGAATGAGCAGTTCTTC.

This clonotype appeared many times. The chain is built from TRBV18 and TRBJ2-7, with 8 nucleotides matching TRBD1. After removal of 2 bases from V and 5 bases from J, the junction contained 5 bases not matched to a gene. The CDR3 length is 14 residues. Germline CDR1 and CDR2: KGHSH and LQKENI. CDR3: CASSPDRGTDEQYF. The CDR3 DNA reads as TGTGCCAGCTCACCAGACAGGGGAACGGACGAGCAGTACTTC.

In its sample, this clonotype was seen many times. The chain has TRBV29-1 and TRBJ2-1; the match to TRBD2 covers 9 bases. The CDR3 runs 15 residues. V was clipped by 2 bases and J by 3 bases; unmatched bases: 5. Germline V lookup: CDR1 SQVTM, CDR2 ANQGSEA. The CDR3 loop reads CSVEYPSGDYNEQFF. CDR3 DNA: TGCAGCGTTGAATACCCTAGCGGGGACTACAATGAGCAGTTCTTC.

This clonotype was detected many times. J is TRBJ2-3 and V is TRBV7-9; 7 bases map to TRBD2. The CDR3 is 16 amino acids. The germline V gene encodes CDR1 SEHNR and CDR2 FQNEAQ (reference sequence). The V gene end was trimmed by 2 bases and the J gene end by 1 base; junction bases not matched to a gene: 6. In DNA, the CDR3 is TGTGCCAGCAGCTTATGGGCTAGCGGCGGCACAGATACGCAGTATTTT. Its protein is CASSLWASGGTDTQYF.

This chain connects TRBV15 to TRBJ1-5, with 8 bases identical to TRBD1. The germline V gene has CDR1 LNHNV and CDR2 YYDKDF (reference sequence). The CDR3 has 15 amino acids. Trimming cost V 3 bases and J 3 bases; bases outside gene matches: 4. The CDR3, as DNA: TGTGCCACCAGCAGGGAGGACAGGGACAATCAGCCCCAGCATTTT. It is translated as CATSREDRDNQPQHF. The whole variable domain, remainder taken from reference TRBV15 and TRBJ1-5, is DAMVIQNPRYQVTQFGKPVTLSCSQTLNHNVMYWYQQKSSQAPKLLFHYYDKDFNNEADTPDNFQSRRPNTSFCFLDIRSPGLGDTAMYLCATSREDRDNQPQHFGDGTRLSIL.

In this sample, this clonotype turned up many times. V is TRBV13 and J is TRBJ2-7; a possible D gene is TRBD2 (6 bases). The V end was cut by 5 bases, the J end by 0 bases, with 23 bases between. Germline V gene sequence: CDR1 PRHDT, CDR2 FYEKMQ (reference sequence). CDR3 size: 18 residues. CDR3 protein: CASSGPGPRAGSSYEQYF. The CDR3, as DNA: TGTGCCAGCAGCGGGCCGGGACCCCGGGCCGGGAGCTCCTACGAGCAGTACTTC. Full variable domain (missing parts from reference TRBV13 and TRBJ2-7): AAGVIQSPRHLIKEKRETATLKCYPIPRHDTVYWYQQGPGQDPQFLISFYEKMQSDKGSIPDRFSAQQFSDYHSELNMSSLELGDSALYFCASSGPGPRAGSSYEQYFGPGTRLTVT.